This T cell receptor beta chain was sequenced in a study of blood T cell repertoires in COVID-19. As for the study in general: Collection of acute and convalescent COVID-19 samples took place in the United States, Italy and Spain. T cells, B-cell-depleted T cells, or PBMCs supplied cDNA or gDNA.

Germline CDR1 and CDR2: MNHEY and SVGAGI. The CDR3 has 12 amino acids. V gave up 6 bases and J gave up 4 bases; unmatched junction bases: 3. Recruits, aged roughly 18 to 89 years, lived in some 25 US areas. Authors' analysis steps: Amplification from reference gene primers served as the basis for estimated nucleated cell counts. This table comes from immunoSEQ multiplex PCR, and its TCRdb copy is limited to in-frame clones, with some not included. V, J and clone size are those of that table, while D and trimming were read from the DNA. Here the sample spans 110,000 to 150,000 clones, around 85% being singletons.

The J gene is TRBJ2-7, the V gene TRBV6-5, with 7 positions matching TRBD1. The sequencing input was PBMCs or T cells enriched from blood (not recorded which). This sequence originates from a woman in her 40s who had recovered from COVID-19. The CDR3 sequence: CASSPGGYEQYF. In DNA form, the CDR3 reads TGTGCCAGCAGCCCAGGGGGATACGAGCAGTACTTC.